One and the same sample provided the 21 T cell receptor beta chains below, sequenced in a study of T cells in Graves' hyperthyroidism and ophthalmopathy. TCR beta CDR3 region amplification was performed from RNA transcripts. HTBI primers were the set used in a first-round RT-PCR of the TCR CDR3. TCRdb itself ran the multiplex PCR reads through MiXCR, one entry per CDR3 protein. This sample carries over 450,000 distinct CDR3 sequences, around 14% of them seen once, and the ten largest clones take less than 20%. The specimen was blood. These TCRs come from a young woman with Graves' hyperthyroidism.

DNA for the CDR3: TGTGCCAGCAGTTACTCGGGACAGGGGGTTGAAGCTTTCTTT. It specifies CASSYSGQGVEAFF. The gene calls are TRBV6-5 and TRBJ1-1; 11 nucleotides align to TRBD1. This CDR3 contains 14 residues. Germline V gives CDR1 MNHEY, CDR2 SVGAGI. Germline trimming cut 0 bases from V and 7 bases from J; bases unmatched to any gene: 1.

This clonotype has at least ten counts. The genes are TRBV12-3 or TRBV12-4 and TRBJ2-1; D is perhaps TRBD2 (5 bases). V was trimmed by 7 bases and J by 9 bases, leaving 22 bases between them. This CDR3 is built from 15 residues. CDR3 sequence (DNA): TGTGCCAGCACCCCCTCGGACTCTCGCATCAGTGAGCAGTTCTTC. Its translation: CASTPSDSRISEQFF.

This clonotype was detected only a few times. This chain joins TRBV12-5 and TRBJ1-4, with 10 bases lining up with TRBD1. Germline trimming cut 5 bases from V and 6 bases from J; bases unmatched to any gene: 15. Germline V gene lookup returns CDR1 LGHNT and CDR2 FRNRAP. The CDR3 has 18 amino acids. This CDR3 reads CASGNVPKTGGGDEKLFF. In DNA, the CDR3 is TGTGCTAGTGGTAACGTACCGAAGACAGGGGGCGGGGATGAAAAACTGTTTTTT.

The chain links TRBV27 to TRBJ2-4; D unresolved. This CDR3 has 17 residues. Trimming took off 0 bases at V and 0 bases at J, with 12 bases between the two ends. Germline values: CDR1 MNHEY, CDR2 SMNVEV (reference sequence). The CDR3 is CASSLSSGKGAKNIQYF. For the CDR3, the DNA is TGTGCCAGCAGTTTATCATCTGGGAAGGGAGCCAAAAACATTCAGTACTTC.

Details on this clonotype: The junction departs from the called germline gene at one end, perhaps through a read error. CDR3 sequence: CASTQSGSGNGEQYF. In nucleotides, the CDR3 is TGTGCCAGCACCCAAAGCGGGAGCGGTAACGGGGAGCAGTACTTC. The gene calls are TRBV4-2 and TRBJ2-7; TRBD2 aligns across 8 bases. The length of the CDR3 is 15 residues. In germline, CDR1 is LGHNA, CDR2 YNFKEQ.

There are many counts of this clonotype. This chain joins TRBV19 and TRBJ1-5; no definite D call. The CDR3 totals 15 residues. Germline assignment: CDR1 LNHDA and CDR2 SQIVND (reference sequence). V was clipped by 3 bases and J by 2 bases, with 11 bases between them. CDR3 DNA: TGTGCCAGTAGTATGGGCCTCACGGGCAATCAGCCCCAGCATTTT. Its translation: CASSMGLTGNQPQHF.

There are many counts of this clonotype. In DNA, the CDR3 is TGTGCCACCAGTGATTTACGCCGGGACTTGTCCTCCGGGGAGCTGTTTTTT. This codes for CATSDLRRDLSSGELFF. This chain uses TRBV24-1 with TRBJ2-2, with D tentatively TRBD2 (6 bases). Per germline, CDR1 KGHDR and CDR2 SFDVKD. The CDR3 totals 17 residues. V was trimmed by 1 base and J by 6 bases, leaving 17 bases between them.

This clonotype was picked up many times. The chain has TRBV19 and TRBJ2-1; tentatively, D is TRBD2 (6 bases). The V end lost 3 bases, the J end lost 3 bases, and 12 bases lay between the germline ends. The germline V gene encodes CDR1 LNHDA and CDR2 SQIVND (reference sequence). The CDR3 loop spans 15 amino acids. The CDR3 nucleotides are TGTGCCAGTAGTATCGACGGGAGTAGCTACAATGAGCAGTTCTTC. Translation: CASSIDGSSYNEQFF.

This clonotype occurred many times. The genes are TRBV12-3 or TRBV12-4 and TRBJ2-1, with 12 bases that match TRBD1. Losses at the gene ends were 6 bases for V and 8 bases for J; bases not matched to a gene: 8. The CDR3 has 15 amino acids. The chain's CDR3 is CASRYRDRGRDEQFF. The CDR3 DNA reads as TGTGCCAGCAGATACCGGGACAGGGGGCGGGATGAGCAGTTCTTC.

This clonotype occurred many times. J is TRBJ2-1 and V is TRBV20-1; no reliable D call. The germline V gene has CDR1 DFQATT and CDR2 SNEGSKA (reference sequence). The CDR3 loop spans 13 amino acids. Deletions cut 2 bases from V and 4 bases from J, with 9 bases between. For the CDR3, the DNA is TGCAGTGCTAGACAAATAAATTACAATGAGCAGTTCTTC. Its translation is CSARQINYNEQFF.

In this sample, this clonotype turned up many times. V is TRBV3-1 and J is TRBJ2-1; a possible D gene is TRBD2 (6 bases). The CDR3 sequence is 15 residues long. Trimming pared 0 bases from V and 4 bases from J, leaving 10 bases between. Germline V CDR1 and CDR2: LGHDT, YNNKEL (reference sequence). The CDR3: CASSQDVADYNEQFF. CDR3 nucleotides: TGTGCCAGCAGCCAAGATGTAGCGGATTACAATGAGCAGTTCTTC.

The V gene is TRBV7-9, the J gene TRBJ2-7; D may be TRBD1 or TRBD2 (5 bases each). CDR3 length: 12 residues. Trimming took off 7 bases at V and 3 bases at J, with 10 bases between the two ends. CDR1 is SEHNR and CDR2 is FQNEAQ in the germline V gene (reference sequence). The CDR3 is CASTGTFYEQYF. Here the CDR3 DNA reads TGTGCCAGCACCGGGACCTTCTACGAGCAGTACTTC. Together with reference TRBV7-9 and TRBJ2-7, the CDR3 gives the full variable domain: DTGVSQNPRHKITKRGQNVTFRCDPISEHNRLYWYRQTLGQGPEFLTYFQNEAQLEKSRLLSDRFSAERPKGSFSTLEIQRTEQGDSAMYLCASTGTFYEQYFGPGTRLTVT.

Note on this clonotype: Just one base apart from a much larger clone, this may be a read error. The CDR3: CASRLNRPQHF. Here the CDR3 DNA reads TGTGCCAGCAGGCTCAATCGGCCCCAGCATTTT. The rearrangement uses TRBV2 and TRBJ1-5; D not resolved. This CDR3 region has 11 residues. Germline V gene data show CDR1 as SNHLY and CDR2 as FYNNEI.

This clonotype was counted ten times or more. The genes are TRBV6-1 and TRBJ2-7; 10 positions match TRBD2. The length of the CDR3 is 15 residues. Germline V gene sequence: CDR1 MNHNS, CDR2 SASEGT. Trimming removed 6 bases from V and 4 bases from J; junction bases left unmatched: 9. The CDR3: CASRIEAGGKYEQYV. The CDR3 nucleotides read TGTGCCAGCAGGATTGAAGCGGGAGGGAAATACGAGCAGTACGTC.

This clonotype came up many times. CDR3 DNA sequence: TGTGCCAGCAGTACGAGGACAGGGAGTACTTCACCCCTCCACTTT. This sequence encodes CASSTRTGSTSPLHF. The V call is TRBV12-3 or TRBV12-4, the J call TRBJ1-6, with 8 bases matching TRBD1. Trimming took 5 bases from V and 9 from J; bases not matched to a gene: 9. The CDR3 runs to 15 residues.

There are many counts of this clonotype. V usage is TRBV6-1 and J usage is TRBJ2-3; no firm D call. CDR1 is MNHNS, CDR2 SASEGT, per germline. Trimming shortened V by 6 bases and J by 2 bases, and 9 bases separated the two germline ends. There are 13 residues in the CDR3. CDR3 nucleotides: TGTGCCAGCAGGTTGGGCCCCACAGATACGCAGTATTTT. This encodes CASRLGPTDTQYF.

The sample holds many counts of this clonotype. The J gene is TRBJ2-5, the V gene TRBV2; unclear D gene. This CDR3 is built from 11 residues. Trimming left V 6 bases short and J 2 bases short, with 4 bases between. Germline values: CDR1 SNHLY, CDR2 FYNNEI. CDR3 nucleotides: TGTGCCAGCAGGTTTCAAGAGACCCAGTACTTC. Amino acid sequence: CASRFQETQYF.

The chain recombines TRBV5-1 with TRBJ2-2; 8 bases fit TRBD2. With 7 bases clipped from V and 3 bases from J, the junction kept 5 bases outside the gene matches. The CDR3 contains 14 residues. The germline V gene encodes CDR1 SGHRS and CDR2 YFSETQ. CDR3 coding DNA: TGCGCCAGCTTTCTAGCGGGTGACACCGGGGAGCTGTTTTTT. As protein: CASFLAGDTGELFF.

CDR3 bases: TGTGCCAGTAGTACCACCCTGTTGACAGCAAACTGCGAGCAGTACTTC. The encoded protein is CASSTTLLTANCEQYF. V is TRBV19 and J is TRBJ2-7, with a tentative D call TRBD1 (5 bases). This CDR3 spans 16 amino acids. Germline V gene sequence: CDR1 LNHDA, CDR2 SQIVND (reference sequence). V was pared by 4 bases and J by 6 bases, with 22 bases between.

This chain links TRBV19 with TRBJ1-1; D unclear. Germline V gives CDR1 LNHDA, CDR2 SQIVND (reference sequence). This CDR3 has 12 amino acids. With 4 bases removed from V and 5 bases from J, the gap between germline ends came to 8 bases. The CDR3 coding sequence is TGTGCCAGTAGTACCGGCCTGACTGAAGCTTTCTTT. As protein: CASSTGLTEAFF. The full variable domain, in which reference TRBV19 and TRBJ1-1 provide the parts outside the CDR3, is DGGITQSPKYLFRKEGQNVTLSCEQNLNHDAMYWYRQDPGQGLRLIYYSQIVNDFQKGDIAEGYSVSREKKESFPLTVTSAQKNPTAFYLCASSTGLTEAFFGQGTRLTVV.

This clonotype has a count of ten or more. V usage is TRBV11-3 and J usage is TRBJ1-1; D is uncertain. Deletions cut 0 bases from V and 1 base from J, with 12 bases between. CDR1 SGHNT and CDR2 YENEEA come from the germline V gene. The CDR3 runs to 16 residues. The CDR3 protein is CASSLDGDPTNTEAFF. As DNA, the CDR3 is TGTGCCAGCAGCTTAGATGGAGACCCAACGAACACTGAAGCTTTCTTT.